The 19 T cell receptor beta chains below were found in one sample sequenced in a study of blood T cell repertoires in COVID-19 (dated by TCRdb to between 2020 and 2021). The method was the immunoSEQ multiplex PCR assay. Imported from immuneACCESS, the table was reduced by TCRdb to in-frame sequences with V and J called. These copies leave out some clones; in studies compared against another copy, an unresolved V gene accounts for under half, and the cause of the remainder is not known. This sample lists about 190,000 clones; 85% to 90% were detected once. The leading ten clones occupy around an eighth of the sample. The sequenced sample was peripheral blood. These receptors all come from a woman in her 70s with COVID-19, enrolled during active disease.

The chain carries TRBV7-9 and TRBJ2-7; the D is unclear. Germline loops: CDR1 SEHNR, CDR2 FQNEAQ (reference sequence). The CDR3 has 15 residues. V shed 5 bases and J shed 5 bases, with 19 bases lying between them. The DNA for the CDR3 is TGTGCCAGCAGCCCCTCAAACTGGGCTGGTAACGAGCAGTACTTC. This translates into CASSPSNWAGNEQYF.

J is TRBJ1-6 and V is TRBV7-9; maybe TRBD1 (5 bases). This CDR3 spans 16 amino acids. Germline V CDR1 and CDR2: SEHNR, FQNEAQ (reference sequence). The germline V and J ends were trimmed by 5 bases and 9 bases, with 20 bases remaining between them. The DNA of the CDR3 is TGTGCCAGCAGCCCCTCAAATGGGGGGGGGAGTTCACCCCTCCACTTT. Amino acids: CASSPSNGGGSSPLHF.

The CDR3 loop reads CASSLTERDEQYF. CDR3 bases: TGTGCCAGCAGTTTAACCGAGAGGGACGAGCAGTACTTC. The rearrangement uses TRBV27 and TRBJ2-7; D is possibly TRBD2 (5 bases). In germline, CDR1 is MNHEY, CDR2 SMNVEV (reference sequence). This CDR3 contains 13 residues. Trimming cost V 2 bases and J 5 bases, with 10 bases left between them.

The chain carries TRBV4-1 and TRBJ1-1; weak D call: TRBD1 (5 bases). Deletions cut 3 bases from V and 0 bases from J, with 11 bases between. This CDR3 contains 15 residues. Germline V CDR1 and CDR2: MGHRA, YSYEKL. The CDR3 is CASSHVQVLNTEAFF. The CDR3 DNA follows: TGCGCCAGCAGCCACGTACAGGTCCTGAACACTGAAGCTTTCTTT.

The chain is built from TRBV6-5 and TRBJ1-3; D gene ambiguous. The CDR3 runs 14 residues. The germline V gene has CDR1 MNHEY and CDR2 SVGAGI. V gave up 2 bases and J gave up 4 bases, with 9 bases separating them. CDR3 protein: CASSYGQQGNTIYF. The CDR3 DNA follows: TGTGCCAGCAGTTACGGGCAGCAAGGAAACACCATATATTTT.

V gene TRBV5-1 combines with J gene TRBJ1-2; D is perhaps TRBD1 (6 bases). The CDR3 has 12 residues. Looked up from germline, CDR1 is SGHRS and CDR2 is YFSETQ. Between the trimmed V and J ends, which lost 2 bases and 7 bases, there was a span of 9 bases. The CDR3 bases are TGCGCCAGCAGCTTAGGACAGAGTGGCTACACCTTC. Residues: CASSLGQSGYTF.

The chain recombines TRBV24-1 with TRBJ2-3; D is uncertain. Deletions cut 6 bases from V and 7 bases from J, with 10 bases between. Germline V CDR1 and CDR2: KGHDR, SFDVKD. The CDR3 is made up of 12 amino acids. CDR3 coding DNA: TGTGCCACCAGTTTACATGGTAATACGCAGTATTTT. As protein: CATSLHGNTQYF.

This clone was counted once. The V and J genes are TRBV3-1 (or the pseudogene TRBV3-2) and TRBJ1-1; perhaps TRBD1 as D (5 bases). The V gene's germline CDR1 is LGHDT and CDR2 YNNKEL (reference sequence). Trimming shortened V by 2 bases and J by 3 bases, and 10 bases separated the two germline ends. This CDR3 comprises 14 residues. CDR3 region: CASSQSGGDTEAFF. The CDR3 DNA reads as TGTGCCAGCAGCCAATCGGGGGGGGACACTGAAGCTTTCTTT.

This chain links TRBV5-1 with TRBJ2-7; 10 bases are a match to TRBD1. The CDR3 covers 16 residues. Germline V lookup: CDR1 SGHRS, CDR2 YFSETQ. V was pared by 5 bases and J by 3 bases, with 11 bases of the junction left unmatched. The CDR3 DNA reads TGCGCCAGCAGGTTAAACACCGGGACAGGGGACTACGAGCAGTACTTC. Its protein is CASRLNTGTGDYEQYF.

The rearrangement links TRBV19 to TRBJ2-7; TRBD1 matches 7 bases. The CDR3 loop spans 13 amino acids. V lost 6 bases and J lost 4; bases outside the gene matches: 6. Germline-derived CDR1 and CDR2 are LNHDA and SQIVND (reference sequence). CDR3 residues: CASSRQGTYEQYF. In nucleotides, the CDR3 is TGTGCCAGTAGCCGACAGGGAACGTACGAGCAGTACTTC.

The CDR3 protein is CASSSPRERETQYF. For the CDR3, the DNA is TGTGCCAGCAGTTCCCCCCGGGAAAGGGAGACCCAGTACTTC. This chain connects TRBV28 to TRBJ2-5, with D perhaps TRBD2 (5 bases). This CDR3 has 14 residues. Germline V gene lookup returns CDR1 MDHEN and CDR2 SYDVKM. The ends were cut back, 4 bases at V and 5 bases at J, with 14 bases in the middle.

This clone was counted a single time. CDR3 amino acids: CASSLDGANYGYTF. As DNA, the CDR3 is TGTGCCAGCAGCCTAGACGGAGCTAACTATGGCTACACCTTC. The chain employs TRBV7-9 and TRBJ1-2; D remains ambiguous. This CDR3 region has 14 residues. Trimming took 5 bases from V and 0 from J, leaving 10 bases between them. Germline-derived CDR1 and CDR2 are SEHNR and FQNEAQ (reference sequence).

The rearrangement links TRBV3-1 (or the pseudogene TRBV3-2) to TRBJ2-7; 8 positions match TRBD1. The CDR3 sequence is 15 residues long. Germline CDR1 is LGHDT and CDR2 is YNNKEL (reference sequence). The trim removed 1 base at V and 2 bases at J, leaving 4 bases unmatched. The CDR3 DNA follows: TGTGCCAGCAGCCAAGGGGACAGGTGGCCCTACGAGCAGTACTTC. As protein: CASSQGDRWPYEQYF.

This clone has more than one count but fewer than ten. This sequence joins TRBV3-1 (or the pseudogene TRBV3-2) and TRBJ1-1; no firm D call. This CDR3 contains 14 residues. CDR1 and CDR2 (germline): LGHDT, YNNKEL (reference sequence). The germline V and J ends were trimmed by 2 bases and 5 bases, with 12 bases remaining between them. The CDR3 DNA is TGTGCCAGCAGCCAACTGACGGTCAGGACTGAAGCTTTCTTT. Protein sequence: CASSQLTVRTEAFF.

The chain employs TRBV27 and TRBJ2-7; the D gene is possibly TRBD2 (6 bases). From germline, CDR1 is MNHEY and CDR2 SMNVEV (reference sequence). CDR3 size: 13 residues. V lost 5 bases to trimming and J lost 3 bases, with 11 bases between them. In nucleotides, the CDR3 is TGTGCCAGCAGTATAGCGGAAAACTACGAGCAGTACTTC. Protein product: CASSIAENYEQYF.

The sample holds a few counts of this clone. The chain has TRBV9 and TRBJ2-1; D is unclear. CDR1 is SGDLS, CDR2 YYNGEE, per germline. V dropped 3 bases and J dropped 9 bases, with 7 bases sitting between them. The CDR3 contains 11 residues. The CDR3 loop is CASSALSEQFF. DNA for the CDR3: TGTGCCAGCAGCGCCTTGTCTGAGCAGTTCTTC.

This clone was found once. The V gene is TRBV19, the J gene TRBJ1-5; possibly TRBD1 for D (6 bases). From germline, CDR1 is LNHDA and CDR2 SQIVND (reference sequence). The V end lost 3 bases, the J end lost 2 bases, and 17 bases lay between the germline ends. The CDR3 is 17 residues long. The CDR3 sequence: CASSIGQLIIGNQPQHF. In nucleotides, the CDR3 is TGTGCCAGTAGTATTGGACAGCTAATTATAGGCAATCAGCCCCAGCATTTT.

The table lists this clone with a few counts. The chain joins TRBV7-9 to TRBJ1-5; TRBD1 aligns across 7 bases. V dropped 3 bases and J dropped 5; count of bases not matched to a gene: 1. This CDR3 region has 13 residues. CDR1 and CDR2 from the germline V gene are SEHNR and FQNEAQ (reference sequence). The CDR3 sequence: CASSFTGDQPQHF. In DNA, the CDR3 is TGTGCCAGCAGCTTTACAGGGGATCAGCCCCAGCATTTT.

This clone was recorded only once. This chain links TRBV4-1 with TRBJ2-3; the match to TRBD1 covers 7 bases. Germline V gene lookup returns CDR1 MGHRA and CDR2 YSYEKL. J lost 4 bases, V lost 4 bases, and 11 bases had no gene match. There are 16 residues in the CDR3. This chain's CDR3 is CASSRKFGTEPDTQYF. The DNA for the CDR3 is TGCGCCAGCAGCCGTAAATTTGGGACAGAACCAGATACGCAGTATTTT.